This TCR beta chain was identified in a study of memory CD4+ T cells and cytomegalovirus serostatus. The assay was immunoSEQ multiplex PCR, and TCRdb's table has in-frame clones only and misses some. The sample has over 65,000 clones, around 80% seen once. Findings and limits, study-wide: Median bootstrapped AUC for CMV status was just under 0.97 originally, about 0.9 US-trained.

Single viable CD3+CD4+CD8-CD45RO+ cells were sorted as the memory CD4+ T cells. Turning to this clone: The antigen is undetermined.

The CDR3 covers 17 residues. CDR1 and CDR2 from the germline V gene are SGHTA and FQGTGA. V lost 3 bases to trimming and J lost 2 bases, with 17 bases between them. The specimen was memory CD4+ T cells from blood. The chain uses TRBV7-3 and TRBJ2-1; D is ambiguous. The source of this sequence is an adult in good health and CMV-seronegative. The DNA for the CDR3 is TGTGCCAGCAGCTTCGCTCGGCCCCCGCGCCCCTACAATGAGCAGTTCTTC. Its translation: CASSFARPPRPYNEQFF.